The TCR beta chain described here comes from a study of blood T cell repertoires in COVID-19 (dated by TCRdb to about 2020). Turning to the overall study: The collaborator samples originated in the United States, Italy and Spain and spanned the acute and convalescent phases of COVID-19. The prospective study material was composed of cDNA or gDNA derived from T cells, B-cell-depleted T cells, or PBMCs. The samples were drawn from the first 160 participants of the ongoing ImmuneRACE study and from roughly 1,300 subjects provided by 6 global collaborators. A freely available public database, intended as a resource for researchers studying the immune response to SARS-CoV-2, is where the repertoires were released. The sample metadata nearly always contained a de-identified subject ID, COVID-19 status, age in years and sex. Where HLA class I and class II types were available, the types were taken from metadata supplied by the sample provider, not from assay-based typing. The dataset comprised deeply sampled blood TCRbeta repertoires from subjects exposed to, actively infected with, or recovered from COVID-19. Summary of the overall study and its limitations: The quantity of clinical and demographic metadata differed by source and by participant and was supplied without curation.

TCRbeta CDR3 regions were amplified from genomic DNA by means of the immunoSEQ Assay, a bias-controlled multiplex PCR. The study's own analysis went as follows. Nucleated cell counts per sample were estimated from amplification of reference gene primers within the assay. Sequence reads were collapsed and filtered to measure the absolute abundance of every unique TCRbeta CDR3 rearrangement. For each sample, productive Simpson clonality was calculated as the square root of Simpson's diversity index over productive rearrangements. The immuneACCESS repertoire file appears here via TCRdb, limited to in-frame rearrangements. These files lack a portion of the clones; in checked studies, under half of the deficit traces to unresolved V genes, and the cause of the others is not known. V, J and clone size were drawn from that table, and D and trimming were deduced from the DNA. Counted in this sample were a few hundred thousand clones; 87% of them appeared once. 2% to 2.5% of the sample is in the top ten clones.

As to this clone: The clone's antigen remains unknown. The record has no base qualities; no much larger clone is one base away.

Taken from cysteine to phenylalanine, the CDR3 has 13 residues. Solely the CDR3 DNA is kept, with 39 bases framed from the first base. In the germline V gene (reference sequence), CDR1 corresponds to GTSNPN and CDR2 to SVGIG. Trimming takes 6 bases from V and 4 bases from J, and the germline ends sit 13 bases apart. Samples from volunteer blood donors who had recovered from COVID-19 were contributed by a second Seattle source. Whole blood was collected in K2EDTA tubes by collaborating institutions according to the institutions' own protocols. For TCRbeta analysis, collaborators shipped samples in one of three forms: frozen whole blood, isolated PBMCs, or DNA extracted from either of those sample types.

Sequencing was performed on peripheral blood. The sequence was collected from a woman aged 50 to 60 who had recovered from COVID-19. The chain uses TRBV30 and TRBJ1-3, with TRBD1 as a weak D call on 6 bases. CDR3 loop: CACRGGRGNTIYF. The DNA sequence is TGTGCCTGTAGGGGGGGGCGCGGAAACACCATATATTTT.